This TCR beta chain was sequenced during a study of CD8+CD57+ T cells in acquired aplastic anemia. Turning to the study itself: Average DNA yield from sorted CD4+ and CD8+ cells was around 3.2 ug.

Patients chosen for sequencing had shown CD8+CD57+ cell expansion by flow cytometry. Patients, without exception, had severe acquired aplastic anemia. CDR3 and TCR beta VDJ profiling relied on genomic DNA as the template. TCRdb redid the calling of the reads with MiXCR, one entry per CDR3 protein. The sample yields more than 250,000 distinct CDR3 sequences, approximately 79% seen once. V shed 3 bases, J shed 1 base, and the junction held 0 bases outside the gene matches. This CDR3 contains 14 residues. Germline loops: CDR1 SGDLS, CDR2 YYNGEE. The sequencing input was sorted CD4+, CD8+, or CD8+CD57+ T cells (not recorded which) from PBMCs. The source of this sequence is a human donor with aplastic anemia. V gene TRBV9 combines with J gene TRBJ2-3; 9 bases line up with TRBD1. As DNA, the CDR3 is TGTGCCAGCAGCGGGACAGGGGGCACAGATACGCAGTATTTT. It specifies CASSGTGGTDTQYF.